This T cell receptor (beta chain) was retrieved from a study of shared T cell receptors in the human thymus (TCRdb year 2021). About the study as a whole: The study examined how the human thymus generates shared, self-reactive T-cell receptor alpha chains.

Points on this clone: Its antigen is still unknown. No quality values exist for individual bases; no much larger clone is one base distant.

Receptor libraries were prepared by the immunoSEQ multiplex PCR assay. As stored in TCRdb, this immuneACCESS dataset retains in-frame rearrangements with V and J assigned. A fraction of the clones does not appear; measured against another copy, unresolved V genes explain less than half of the discrepancy, and the remainder lacks a known reason. For this sample the table gives 650,000 to 950,000 clones, of which approximately 83% were detected only once. The ten largest clones add up to 0.0095% to 0.013% of the sample. According to the germline V gene (reference sequence), CDR1 reads LNHDA and CDR2 reads SQIVND. Taken from cysteine to phenylalanine, the CDR3 has 16 residues. The kept DNA is CDR3 alone, 48 bases in frame from the first base. V gives up 4 bases and J gives up 5 bases, and the segment between their germline ends measures 18 bases. These records were also assigned to another study, of human thymus T cells. From that second study: Donors were immunologically healthy infants undergoing open corrective cardiac surgery for congenital heart defects in Finland. Thymus tissue was collected as surgical resects that were removed during corrective cardiac surgery. Both the thymic and the peripheral blood repertoires appeared to show biased V and J gene segment usage. The related research reported highly overlapping thymic TCR repertoires among unrelated individuals. The study described the TCR alpha and beta repertoires in about eight infant thymus samples and four matching peripheral blood samples. The cohort included several male and two female infants, with donor ages spanning 7 to 244 days. Thymocytes were mechanically released from the tissue and were stored as pellets of roughly 9-31 million cells at -70 degrees C. Genomic DNA was extracted from frozen cell pellets with a QIAsymphony instrument. Using the immunoSEQ multiplex PCR assay, the TCRB and TCRAD loci were amplified from a standardized quantity of quality-controlled genomic DNA. The amplicons covered the V(D)J region and were long enough to include the CDR3 and to identify the V and J genes. The commercial immunoSEQ service was used to sequence amplicons on an Illumina platform. Primer bias and sequencing errors were corrected as previously described, and TCRAD and TCRB definitions were based on the IMGT database. immunoSEQ Analyzer 3.0 and VDJTools were used for repertoire analysis, which covered basic statistics, V/J segment usage, diversity estimates, rarefaction and pairwise overlap. Diversity was estimated using the Chao1, ChaoE, Efron-Thisted, Shannon and inverse Simpson indices, and was also estimated on datasets down-sampled to the size of the smallest sample. Repertoire overlap was determined by strict matching of CDR3 nucleotide sequence, V gene and J gene, and Jaccard-based multidimensional scaling clustering was applied. Thymus samples yielded on average approximately 800,000 unique TCRB clonotypes, compared with 75,000 to 100,000 from blood samples.

This clonotype was sampled from a girl younger than two with a congenital heart defect. Donor details come from another sample of the same person, matched by shared clones. Specimen: thymocytes. The chain is encoded by TRBV19 joined to TRBJ2-1; the D gene is perhaps TRBD2, from 5 matching bases. The CDR3 protein: CASSTPPRTRNNEQFF. The sequenced DNA: TGTGCCAGTAGTACACCTCCTAGGACTCGCAACAATGAGCAGTTCTTC. Outside the CDR3, residues come from the reference TRBV19 and TRBJ2-1 proteins, so the full variable domain is: DGGITQSPKYLFRKEGQNVTLSCEQNLNHDAMYWYRQDPGQGLRLIYYSQIVNDFQKGDIAEGYSVSREKKESFPLTVTSAQKNPTAFYLCASSTPPRTRNNEQFFGPGTRLTVL.